These 32 T cell receptor beta chains were all obtained from the same sample, sequenced in a study of cytomegalovirus exposure and HLA in healthy donors. Researchers ran the PCR with 60 Vbeta and 13 Jbeta primers. The method was immunoSEQ multiplex PCR; TCRdb's version includes in-frame clones alone and lacks a portion of them. This sample's clone table lists about 41,000 clones. The specimen was PBMCs. Receptor source: a man aged 30-40 years in good health and CMV-seronegative.

The rearrangement joins TRBV19 to TRBJ2-1; unclear D gene. The germline V gene encodes CDR1 LNHDA and CDR2 SQIVND (reference sequence). Between the trimmed V and J ends, which lost 6 bases and 7 bases, there was a span of 7 bases. The CDR3 is 11 residues long. CDR3 in DNA: TGTGCCAGTAGACTCGAGAATGAGCAGTTCTTC. Amino acid sequence: CASRLENEQFF. The complete variable domain, with remaining parts taken from reference TRBV19 and TRBJ2-1, reads DGGITQSPKYLFRKEGQNVTLSCEQNLNHDAMYWYRQDPGQGLRLIYYSQIVNDFQKGDIAEGYSVSREKKESFPLTVTSAQKNPTAFYLCASRLENEQFFGPGTRLTVL.

V and J are TRBV5-6 and TRBJ1-5; 9 bases align to TRBD1. This CDR3 contains 16 residues. The germline gives CDR1 SGHDT, CDR2 YYEEEE. V lost 0 bases and J lost 6; bases outside the gene matches: 7. The CDR3 sequence: CASSLGWGQGGQPQHF. CDR3 in DNA: TGTGCCAGCAGCTTGGGGTGGGGACAGGGCGGTCAGCCCCAGCATTTT.

The gene calls are TRBV11-2 and TRBJ1-1; D is unresolved. The CDR3 spans 13 residues. Germline CDR1 is SGHAT and CDR2 is FQNNGV. V dropped 2 bases and J dropped 7 bases, with 11 bases sitting between them. CDR3 protein: CASSLNTRGEAFF. The CDR3, as DNA: TGTGCCAGCAGCTTAAACACGCGGGGTGAAGCTTTCTTT.

Here the CDR3 reads CASSLDQGRGYTF. The CDR3 DNA is TGTGCCAGCAGCTTAGACCAGGGAAGAGGCTACACCTTC. The chain recombines TRBV7-2 with TRBJ1-2; D might be TRBD1 (5 bases). V lost 1 base to trimming and J lost 8 bases, with 11 bases between them. There are 13 residues in the CDR3. From germline, CDR1 is SGHTA and CDR2 FQGNSA.

With respect to this clone: At one of its ends the junction is not consistent with the germline gene, which may arise from a read error. The same CDR3 arises from other DNA sequences in this sample as well. This rearrangement joins TRBV28 to TRBJ1-6, with TRBD1 identical over 7 bases. Per germline, CDR1 MDHEN and CDR2 SYDVKM. This CDR3 has 13 residues. CDR3 sequence reads: CASIRDSNSPLHF. CDR3 bases: TGTGCCAGTATCCGGGACAGTAATTCACCCCTACACTTT.

The V gene is TRBV7-3, the J gene TRBJ2-2; the match to TRBD2 covers 9 bases. The CDR3 extends over 14 amino acids. J gave up 6 bases and V 5 bases, and 4 bases lay outside the gene matches. Per germline, CDR1 SGHTA and CDR2 FQGTGA. CDR3: CASSKGTSPGELFF. The CDR3, as DNA: TGTGCCAGCAGCAAAGGGACTAGCCCCGGGGAGCTGTTTTTT.

CDR3 loop: CSFAGAKGEPQHF. The CDR3 coding sequence is TGCAGCTTTGCAGGGGCCAAGGGGGAGCCCCAGCATTTT. The J gene is TRBJ1-5, the V gene TRBV29-1; D may be TRBD1 (6 bases). The CDR3 loop spans 13 amino acids. V lost 8 bases, J lost 8 bases, and 19 bases lay in between. The V gene's germline CDR1 is SQVTM and CDR2 ANQGSEA.

The chain couples TRBV7-9 to TRBJ2-3; D gene ambiguous. There are 13 residues in the CDR3. V was pared by 9 bases and J by 4 bases, with 14 bases between. Per the germline V gene, CDR1 is SEHNR and CDR2 is FQNEAQ (reference sequence). The CDR3 reads CASRTPTADTQYF. CDR3 bases: TGTGCCAGTAGAACTCCCACCGCAGATACGCAGTATTTT.

The chain joins TRBV5-1 to TRBJ1-5, with TRBD1 matching over 11 bases. This CDR3 region has 17 residues. The germline V gene has CDR1 SGHRS and CDR2 YFSETQ. With V trimmed by 4 bases and J by 7 bases, 13 bases remained unmatched. The CDR3 reads CASSLGTGGAGGQPQHF. The CDR3 coding sequence is TGCGCCAGCAGCCTAGGGACAGGGGGGGCCGGGGGGCAGCCCCAGCATTTT.

This chain connects TRBV7-9 to TRBJ2-1; TRBD2 is a possible D gene (5 bases). The germline CDR1 and CDR2 sequences are SEHNR and FQNEAQ (reference sequence). The V end was cut by 5 bases, the J end by 2 bases, with 13 bases between. The CDR3 length is 15 residues. The CDR3 sequence: CASSPVRAPYNEQFF. The CDR3 coding sequence is TGTGCCAGCAGCCCCGTGCGGGCACCCTACAATGAGCAGTTCTTC.

The chain uses TRBV5-1 and TRBJ1-1; D is unresolved. V was pared by 3 bases and J by 5 bases, with 17 bases between. Per germline, CDR1 SGHRS and CDR2 YFSETQ. The CDR3 is made up of 15 amino acids. CDR3 residues: CASSYREEDGTEAFF. As DNA, the CDR3 is TGCGCCAGCAGCTACCGGGAGGAGGATGGTACTGAAGCTTTCTTT.

V is TRBV19 and J is TRBJ1-1; TRBD1 is a possible D gene (5 bases). The germline CDR1 and CDR2 sequences are LNHDA and SQIVND (reference sequence). The CDR3 is 12 residues long. V was trimmed by 7 bases and J by 3 bases, leaving 9 bases between them. CDR3 sequence reads: CASIQGYTEAFF. DNA of the CDR3: TGTGCCAGTATCCAGGGTTACACTGAAGCTTTCTTT.

The V gene is TRBV12-1, the J gene TRBJ1-2. TRBV12-1 is a pseudogene segment. The CDR3 is 18 amino acids. DNA of the CDR3: TGTGCCAGCAGCTTTGGAGGTGTAGGGGGGGACAACTCCTATGGCTACACCTTC. As protein: CASSFGGVGGDNSYGYTF.

As for this clone: Other DNA sequences from this sample encode an identical CDR3 as well. The rearrangement links TRBV7-3 to TRBJ1-1; 7 nucleotides agree with TRBD1. Trimming at V came to 5 bases and at J to 5 bases, leaving 5 bases not matched to a gene. The CDR3 totals 13 residues. The germline CDR1 and CDR2 sequences are SGHTA and FQGTGA. CDR3 region: CASSVTGMTEAFF. The CDR3 DNA reads as TGTGCCAGCAGCGTGACAGGGATGACTGAAGCTTTCTTT.

The rearrangement links TRBV6-1 to TRBJ1-1; perhaps TRBD1 as D (6 bases). CDR1 is MNHNS, CDR2 SASEGT, per germline. The CDR3 loop spans 15 amino acids. V lost 5 bases and J 0 bases, leaving 13 bases between the germline ends. CDR3 coding DNA: TGTGCCAGCAGTCCTACCGACAGGCTGAACACTGAAGCTTTCTTT. Encoded protein: CASSPTDRLNTEAFF.

This rearrangement joins TRBV15 to TRBJ2-3, with a tentative D call TRBD1 (6 bases). V was pared by 5 bases and J by 6 bases, with 18 bases between. Germline assignment: CDR1 LNHNV and CDR2 YYDKDF (reference sequence). This CDR3 spans 15 amino acids. Here the CDR3 reads CATSFRDNGLDTQYF. The CDR3 DNA follows: TGTGCCACCAGCTTCCGGGACAATGGACTCGATACGCAGTATTTT. The variable domain in full, with the rest retrieved from reference TRBV15 and TRBJ2-3, is DAMVIQNPRYQVTQFGKPVTLSCSQTLNHNVMYWYQQKSSQAPKLLFHYYDKDFNNEADTPDNFQSRRPNTSFCFLDIRSPGLGDTAMYLCATSFRDNGLDTQYFGPGTRLTVL.

This chain connects TRBV5-6 to TRBJ2-1; 8 nucleotides match TRBD1. The CDR3 sequence is 12 residues long. V lost 5 bases to trimming and J lost 10 bases; unmatched junction nucleotides: 5. Germline lookup yields CDR1 SGHDT and CDR2 YYEEEE. CDR3 nucleotides: TGTGCCAGCAGTTACGACAGGGGCGAGCAGTTCTTC. Residues: CASSYDRGEQFF.

V gene TRBV7-2 combines with J gene TRBJ2-4; maybe TRBD1 (6 bases). V was cut by 2 bases and J by 1 base, with 15 bases left in between. The CDR3 is 17 amino acids. Germline CDR1 SGHTA, CDR2 FQGNSA. CDR3 DNA sequence: TGTGCCAGCAGCTTACAGGTGCAGGGGTTGGCCAAAAACATTCAGTACTTC. Translation: CASSLQVQGLAKNIQYF.

The chain is built from TRBV6-5 and TRBJ2-1; 11 bases match TRBD2. This CDR3 is built from 15 residues. Unmatched junction bases numbered 4, after V lost 4 bases and J lost 5 bases. Per the germline V gene, CDR1 is MNHEY and CDR2 is SVGAGI. The CDR3 DNA reads as TGTGCCAGCAGTTCTACGGGACTAGCGGACAATGAGCAGTTCTTC. Its protein is CASSSTGLADNEQFF.

J is TRBJ2-1 and V is TRBV4-3, with a possible D match to TRBD2 (7 bases). From germline, CDR1 is LGHNA and CDR2 YSLEER. The ends were cut back, 0 bases at V and 7 bases at J, with 13 bases in the middle. This CDR3 has 15 residues. The CDR3 reads CASSQDLGRGNEQFF. The CDR3 DNA follows: TGCGCCAGCAGCCAAGATCTTGGGAGGGGGAATGAGCAGTTCTTC.

In nucleotides, the CDR3 is TGTGCCAGCAGCGGCCGGGACTCTGGAAACACCATATATTTT. Its translation: CASSGRDSGNTIYF. The chain has TRBV9 and TRBJ1-3, with unresolved D. V lost 3 bases and J 0 bases, leaving 7 bases between the germline ends. This CDR3 has 14 amino acids. CDR1 SGDLS and CDR2 YYNGEE come from the germline V gene. Full variable domain (outside the CDR3, taken from reference TRBV9 and TRBJ1-3): DSGVTQTPKHLITATGQRVTLRCSPRSGDLSVYWYQQSLDQGLQFLIQYYNGEERAKGNILERFSAQQFPDLHSELNLSSLELGDSALYFCASSGRDSGNTIYFGEGSWLTVV.

V is TRBV9 and J is TRBJ2-5, with TRBD2 identical over 9 bases. This CDR3 region has 16 residues. Germline trimming cut 0 bases from V and 5 bases from J; bases unmatched to any gene: 8. Germline V gene sequence: CDR1 SGDLS, CDR2 YYNGEE. CDR3 residues: CASSVDPAGGSETQYF. DNA for the CDR3: TGTGCCAGCAGCGTAGACCCAGCGGGGGGTTCCGAGACCCAGTACTTC.

The chain uses TRBV6-5 and TRBJ2-3, with 7 bases fitting TRBD1. The trim removed 6 bases at V and 6 bases at J, leaving 6 bases unmatched. Germline CDR1 reads MNHEY; CDR2 reads SVGAGI. CDR3 length equals 13 residues. This CDR3 reads CASRPDRADTQYF. The CDR3 DNA reads as TGTGCCAGCAGACCCGACAGGGCCGATACGCAGTATTTT.

This chain joins TRBV6-1 and TRBJ1-4; 8 nucleotides match TRBD1. The CDR3 is 16 amino acids. The germline CDR1 and CDR2 sequences are MNHNS and SASEGT. After removal of 1 base from V and 7 bases from J, the junction contained 8 bases not matched to a gene. As DNA, the CDR3 is TGTGCCAGCAGTGAAGGGGGGCAGGGGGCAGGTGAAAAACTGTTTTTT. This gives the protein CASSEGGQGAGEKLFF.

The chain couples TRBV20-1 to TRBJ2-7, with D possibly being TRBD2 (5 bases). Germline CDR1 is DFQATT and CDR2 is SNEGSKA (reference sequence). V dropped 0 bases and J dropped 12 bases, with 12 bases sitting between them. The CDR3 contains 11 residues. For the CDR3, the DNA is TGCAGTGCTAGAGATCGGGGTCCCACGTACTTC. Its translation is CSARDRGPTYF.

The chain employs TRBV6-1 and TRBJ1-2, with 7 bases that match TRBD1. Germline V gene data show CDR1 as MNHNS and CDR2 as SASEGT. J was trimmed by 8 bases and V by 0 bases; bases with no gene match: 3. The CDR3 length is 13 residues. CDR3 sequence reads: CASSEAGQSGYTF. As DNA, the CDR3 is TGTGCCAGCAGTGAAGCGGGACAGTCGGGCTACACCTTC.

This chain connects TRBV7-2 to TRBJ1-2, with 9 positions matching TRBD1. Germline CDR1 is SGHTA and CDR2 is FQGNSA. Trimming at V came to 1 base and at J to 4 bases, leaving 4 bases not matched to a gene. The CDR3 runs 15 residues. The CDR3 sequence is CASSLDRDRAYGYTF. CDR3 in DNA: TGTGCCAGCAGCTTAGATCGGGACAGGGCCTATGGCTACACCTTC.

V is TRBV5-1 and J is TRBJ1-1; perhaps TRBD1 as D (5 bases). This CDR3 spans 14 amino acids. The germline V and J ends were trimmed by 0 bases and 4 bases, with 10 bases remaining between them. Per germline, CDR1 SGHRS and CDR2 YFSETQ. The CDR3 nucleotides are TGCGCCAGCAGCTTGGATCCTAGGGGCACTGAAGCTTTCTTT. This codes for CASSLDPRGTEAFF. The entire variable domain, with the rest obtained from reference TRBV5-1 and TRBJ1-1, is as follows: KAGVTQTPRYLIKTRGQQVTLSCSPISGHRSVSWYQQTPGQGLQFLFEYFSETQRNKGNFPGRFSGRQFSNSRSEMNVSTLELGDSALYLCASSLDPRGTEAFFGQGTRLTVV.

This chain connects TRBV9 to TRBJ1-2, with D hard to call. The CDR3 runs to 15 residues. The V and J ends lost 0 bases and 3 bases respectively, with 12 bases between them. Germline V gives CDR1 SGDLS, CDR2 YYNGEE. Here the CDR3 DNA reads TGTGCCAGCAGCGTAGAGGAGGCAGGAGACTATGGCTACACCTTC. Protein sequence: CASSVEEAGDYGYTF. Combining the CDR3 with reference TRBV9 and TRBJ1-2 gives the whole variable domain DSGVTQTPKHLITATGQRVTLRCSPRSGDLSVYWYQQSLDQGLQFLIQYYNGEERAKGNILERFSAQQFPDLHSELNLSSLELGDSALYFCASSVEEAGDYGYTFGSGTRLTVV.

The gene calls are TRBV5-5 and TRBJ2-3, with D perhaps TRBD1 (6 bases). V dropped 2 bases and J dropped 2 bases, with 9 bases sitting between them. In germline, CDR1 is SGHKS, CDR2 YYEKEE (reference sequence). The CDR3 is made up of 14 amino acids. CDR3 DNA: TGTGCCAGCAGCTTCGACAGGATCACAGATACGCAGTATTTT. Amino acid sequence: CASSFDRITDTQYF.

This sequence joins TRBV29-1 and TRBJ2-1; TRBD2 matches at 10 bases. CDR3 length equals 16 residues. Losses at the gene ends were 0 bases for V and 3 bases for J; bases not matched to a gene: 5. CDR1 is SQVTM and CDR2 is ANQGSEA in the germline V gene. This chain's CDR3 is CSVEDPSGSYYNEQFF. The CDR3 region has the DNA TGCAGCGTTGAAGATCCTAGCGGGAGTTACTACAATGAGCAGTTCTTC.

The genes are TRBV11-2 and TRBJ2-3; 9 bases are a match to TRBD2. The CDR3 totals 14 residues. Germline V gene sequence: CDR1 SGHAT, CDR2 FQNNGV. V lost 2 bases to trimming and J lost 5 bases; unmatched junction nucleotides: 2. The CDR3 protein is CASSLKTSGDTQYF. The CDR3 nucleotides are TGTGCCAGCAGCTTAAAGACTAGCGGAGATACGCAGTATTTT.